The clone carrying this TCR beta chain appeared many times. The sample belongs to a study of read filtering for tumor transcriptome and immune sequencing. The wider study: 8 patients were R-ISS I, more than 15 were R-ISS II, over 5 were R-ISS III.

This CDR3 has 11 residues. V lost 4 bases and J lost 2, with 2 bases in between. Germline V gives CDR1 MDHEN, CDR2 SYDVKM. From around 0.4 ug of RNA, a library with molecular barcoded alpha/delta and beta/gamma adaptors was made. TCRdb fed the reads into MiXCR, producing one record per CDR3 protein. The sample includes about 57,000 distinct CDR3 sequences, 20% to 25% of them seen just once. The sample was a population of CD138-negative cells sorted from bone marrow. This sequence originates from a donor at least 40 years old with multiple myeloma. J is TRBJ1-1 and V is TRBV28; D not certain. DNA of the CDR3: TGTGCCAGCAGTTCCAACACTGAAGCTTTCTTT. Protein: CASSSNTEAFF. Together with reference TRBV28 and TRBJ1-1, the CDR3 gives the full variable domain: DVKVTQSSRYLVKRTGEKVFLECVQDMDHENMFWYRQDPGLGLRLIYFSYDVKMKEKGDIPEGYSVSREKKERFSLILESASTNQTSMYLCASSSNTEAFFGQGTRLTVV.